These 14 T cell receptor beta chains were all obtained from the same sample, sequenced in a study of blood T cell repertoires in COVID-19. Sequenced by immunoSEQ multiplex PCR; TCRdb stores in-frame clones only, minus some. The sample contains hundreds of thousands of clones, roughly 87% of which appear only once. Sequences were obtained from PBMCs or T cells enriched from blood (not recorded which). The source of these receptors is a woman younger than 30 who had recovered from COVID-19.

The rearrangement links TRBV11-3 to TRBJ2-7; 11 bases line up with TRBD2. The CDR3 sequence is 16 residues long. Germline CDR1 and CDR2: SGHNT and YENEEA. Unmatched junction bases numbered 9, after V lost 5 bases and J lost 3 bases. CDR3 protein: CASSAGTSGSDYEQYF. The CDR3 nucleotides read TGTGCCAGCAGCGCCGGGACTAGCGGTAGCGACTACGAGCAGTACTTC.

The CDR3 DNA reads TGTGCCAGCAGTAGGGTTAGGGGCGTCTCCTACAATGAGCAGTTCTTC. Its translation is CASSRVRGVSYNEQFF. The gene calls are TRBV27 and TRBJ2-1; TRBD1 is a possible D gene (5 bases). The V end was cut by 5 bases, the J end by 0 bases, with 14 bases between. Germline-derived CDR1 and CDR2 are MNHEY and SMNVEV (reference sequence). The length of the CDR3 is 16 residues.

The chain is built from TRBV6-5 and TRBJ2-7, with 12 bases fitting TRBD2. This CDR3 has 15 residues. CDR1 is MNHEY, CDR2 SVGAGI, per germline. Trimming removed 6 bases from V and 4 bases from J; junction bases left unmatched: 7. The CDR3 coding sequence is TGTGCCAGCAGCCGCGGGACTAGCGGGTCGTACGAGCAGTACTTC. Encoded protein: CASSRGTSGSYEQYF.

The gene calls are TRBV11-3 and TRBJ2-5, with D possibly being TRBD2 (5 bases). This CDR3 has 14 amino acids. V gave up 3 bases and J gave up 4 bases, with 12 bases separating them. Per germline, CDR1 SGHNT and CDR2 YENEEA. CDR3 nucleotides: TGTGCCAGCAGCTTTTCCGCGGGTTCAGAGACCCAGTACTTC. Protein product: CASSFSAGSETQYF.

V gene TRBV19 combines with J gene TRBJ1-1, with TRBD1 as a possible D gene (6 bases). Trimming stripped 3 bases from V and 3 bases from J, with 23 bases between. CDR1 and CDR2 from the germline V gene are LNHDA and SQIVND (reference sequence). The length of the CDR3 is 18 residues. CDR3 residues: CASSIFPRQGKGDTEAFF. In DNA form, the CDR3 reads TGTGCCAGTAGTATCTTCCCCCGGCAGGGTAAGGGGGACACTGAAGCTTTCTTT.

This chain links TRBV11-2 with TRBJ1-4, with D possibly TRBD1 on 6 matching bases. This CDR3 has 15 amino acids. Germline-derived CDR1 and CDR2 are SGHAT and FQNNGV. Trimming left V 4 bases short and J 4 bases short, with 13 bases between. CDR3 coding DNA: TGTGCCAGCAGCTATTACAGGGTGGTTAATGAAAAACTGTTTTTT. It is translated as CASSYYRVVNEKLFF.

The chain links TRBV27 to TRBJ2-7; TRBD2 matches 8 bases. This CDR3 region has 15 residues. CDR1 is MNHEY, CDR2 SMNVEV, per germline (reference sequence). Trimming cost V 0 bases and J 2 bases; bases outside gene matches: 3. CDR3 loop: CASSLSGTRTYEQYF. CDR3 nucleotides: TGTGCCAGCAGTTTATCAGGGACTAGAACCTACGAGCAGTACTTC.

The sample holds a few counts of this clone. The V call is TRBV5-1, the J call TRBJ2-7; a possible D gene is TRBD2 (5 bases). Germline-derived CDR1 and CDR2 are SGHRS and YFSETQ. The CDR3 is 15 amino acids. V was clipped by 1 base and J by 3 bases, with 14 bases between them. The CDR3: CASSLKADTGYEQYF. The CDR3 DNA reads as TGCGCCAGCAGCTTGAAAGCGGATACCGGCTACGAGCAGTACTTC. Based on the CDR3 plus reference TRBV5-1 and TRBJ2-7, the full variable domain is KAGVTQTPRYLIKTRGQQVTLSCSPISGHRSVSWYQQTPGQGLQFLFEYFSETQRNKGNFPGRFSGRQFSNSRSEMNVSTLELGDSALYLCASSLKADTGYEQYFGPGTRLTVT.

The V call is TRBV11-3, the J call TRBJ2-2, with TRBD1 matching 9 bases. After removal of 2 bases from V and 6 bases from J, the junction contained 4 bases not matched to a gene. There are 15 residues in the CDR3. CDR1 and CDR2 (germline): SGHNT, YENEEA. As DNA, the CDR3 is TGTGCCAGCAGCTTATACAGGGGGCGATCCGGGGAGCTGTTTTTT. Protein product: CASSLYRGRSGELFF.

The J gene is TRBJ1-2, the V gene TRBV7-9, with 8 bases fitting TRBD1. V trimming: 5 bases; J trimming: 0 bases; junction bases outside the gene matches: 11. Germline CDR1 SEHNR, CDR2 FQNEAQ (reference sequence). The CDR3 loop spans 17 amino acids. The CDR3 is CASSLRGQGGANYGYTF. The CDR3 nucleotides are TGTGCCAGCAGCCTACGAGGACAGGGAGGAGCTAACTATGGCTACACCTTC.

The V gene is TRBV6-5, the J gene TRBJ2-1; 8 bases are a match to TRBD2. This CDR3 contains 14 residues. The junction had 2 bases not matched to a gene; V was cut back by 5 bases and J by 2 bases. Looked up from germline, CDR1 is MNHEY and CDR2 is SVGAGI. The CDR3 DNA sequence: TGTGCCAGCAGTCAGCGGGGGCCCTACAATGAGCAGTTCTTC. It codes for CASSQRGPYNEQFF.

The CDR3 is CASSSSDRSSGNTIYF. The CDR3 DNA is TGCGCCAGCAGCTCCTCGGACAGGAGCTCTGGAAACACCATATATTTT. The rearrangement uses TRBV5-1 and TRBJ1-3; 7 bases match TRBD1. The germline CDR1 and CDR2 sequences are SGHRS and YFSETQ. The CDR3 is made up of 16 amino acids. The V segment lost 3 bases and the J segment 0 bases; nucleotides outside the gene matches: 6.

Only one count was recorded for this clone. The CDR3 DNA sequence: TGTGCCAGCAGCCCGGAGACAGGTCCCACAGATACGCAGTATTTT. Translation: CASSPETGPTDTQYF. The gene calls are TRBV7-2 and TRBJ2-3, with a weak D call TRBD1 (6 bases). Germline lookup yields CDR1 SGHTA and CDR2 FQGNSA. V lost 5 bases, J lost 2 bases, and 14 bases lay in between. There are 15 residues in the CDR3.

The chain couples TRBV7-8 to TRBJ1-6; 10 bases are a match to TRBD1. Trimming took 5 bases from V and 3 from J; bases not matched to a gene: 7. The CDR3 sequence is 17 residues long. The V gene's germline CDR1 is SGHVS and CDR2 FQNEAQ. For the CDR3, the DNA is TGTGCCAGCAGCCCCGAGGACAGGGGGTACTATAATTCACCCCTCCACTTT. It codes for CASSPEDRGYYNSPLHF.